The sequence of this TCR beta chain was determined in a study of Graves' ophthalmopathy and Graves' hyperthyroidism (dated by TCRdb to 2016 to 2018). With respect to the entire study: Peripheral blood was collected at initial diagnosis, before any treatment. Following sample collection, hyperthyroidism patients were given methimazole at a starting dose of 30 mg daily, and ophthalmopathy patients were given high-dose intravenous methylprednisolone. In total, 135 blood samples were TCR-sequenced: 40 to 45 ophthalmopathy, some 75 hyperthyroidism and roughly 17 hyperthyroidism-to-ophthalmopathy patients. In roughly 6 hyperthyroidism patients, T-cell repertoires of thyroid tissue and blood were compared. The study used signatures of the TCR beta repertoire to tell Graves' ophthalmopathy apart from Graves' hyperthyroidism and to predict which patients would progress to ophthalmopathy. The independent validation cohort included about 19 hyperthyroidism patients plus 17 patients who later progressed from hyperthyroidism to ophthalmopathy. To explore V-J signatures that distinguish ophthalmopathy from hyperthyroidism, a discovery set of about 99 patients was enrolled, made up of 43 with ophthalmopathy and 57 with stable hyperthyroidism. The roughly 100 discovery patients were randomly divided into training and test sets at a 7:3 ratio.

For repertoire sequencing, the TCR beta CDR3 regions were amplified from RNA transcripts. HTBI primers and the Qiagen OneStep RT-PCR kit were used in a first-round RT-PCR, which was followed by a second-round multiplex PCR, size selection and purification. The libraries underwent paired-end sequencing with 100 bp reads on an Illumina HiSeq2000. The published analysis was carried out like this. SOAPnuke was used to process the reads, removing any read that contained adapters or uncalled bases, had a mean Phred below 15, or lacked an exact match to the constant primer or identifier. COPE v1.2.5 was used to merge high-quality paired reads. Each unique nucleotide sequence was defined as a clonotype, and clonotypes were aligned to IMGT TRB V, D and J references with MiTCR v1.1. Analysis was restricted to V-J combinations with a frequency above 0.0001, which covered roughly 99% of repertoires. For each V-J combination, a TCR clonal expansion and chaos score was defined as the ratio of F50 clonal expansion to chaos observed in the TCRdist matrix. Welch's t-statistics and random forest were used to narrow the features down to around 13 V-J combinations, which were then fed into a naive Bayes classifier. The similarity between thyroid and blood repertoires was quantified using the Morisita-Horn index. TCRdb reprocessed the public reads (quality trimming at Q25 with fastp, clone calling with MiXCR) and kept in-frame beta chains. CDR3 protein duplicates are merged, each entry listing the most common genes and DNA. The V and J calls were determined by TCRdb, not by the authors. Here the sample has 350,000 to 450,000 distinct CDR3 sequences; more than 20% occur a single time. The ten largest clones take up 3% of the sample.

The CDR3 measures 13 amino acids from cysteine to phenylalanine. Only the CDR3 region is kept as DNA, spanning 39 bases read in frame from base 1. V is reduced by 4 bases and J by 5 bases, leaving a spacing of 11 bases between them. The germline V gene (reference sequence) specifies LNHDA as CDR1 and SQIVND as CDR2. In this sample, this clonotype turned up many times. There is no known antigen for this receptor. The sample holds no much larger clone one base away, and base qualities are not on file. A patient counted as having stable hyperthyroidism if there was no progression to ophthalmopathy within 18 months of follow-up. Hyperthyroidism patients were newly diagnosed, with disease duration under 2 months, and aged 18 to 65 years. Patients with other autoimmune diseases, uncontrolled infections, pregnancy or lactation were excluded from the study. Diagnosis was based on clinical symptoms, serum thyroxine, TRAb, thyroid ultrasound and orbital computed tomography. Using Ficoll-Paque density gradient centrifugation, PBMCs were isolated from 8.5 to 10 ml of fresh peripheral blood. Trizol reagent was used to extract the total RNA, and its quality was then checked on an Agilent 2100 Bioanalyzer.

Overall study results and their limits: Ophthalmopathy was separated from stable hyperthyroidism by the 13-signature model with just under 90% sensitivity and 81% to 84% specificity in cross-validation and with 80%/75% in the test set. Sample size was not predetermined statistically, and investigators were not blinded to group allocation. In validation, the model predicted ophthalmopathy progression with about 64% sensitivity and 72.22% specificity; some twelve predicted patients were CT-confirmed with GO in a median of around 6 months. Most expanded thyroid clonotypes with a frequency above 0.001 also appeared in blood, which suggests that blood repertoires may reflect the immune response in the thyroid.

This clonotype was sampled from a woman under 30 with stable Graves' hyperthyroidism. Donor details come from another sample of the same person, matched by shared clones. The rearrangement joined TRBV19 to TRBJ2-5; TRBD1 is possibly the D segment (5 matching bases). Material for sequencing was peripheral blood. The CDR3 is CASSKGMLETQYF. The nucleotide sequence reads TGTGCCAGTAGTAAGGGGATGTTGGAGACCCAGTACTTC.